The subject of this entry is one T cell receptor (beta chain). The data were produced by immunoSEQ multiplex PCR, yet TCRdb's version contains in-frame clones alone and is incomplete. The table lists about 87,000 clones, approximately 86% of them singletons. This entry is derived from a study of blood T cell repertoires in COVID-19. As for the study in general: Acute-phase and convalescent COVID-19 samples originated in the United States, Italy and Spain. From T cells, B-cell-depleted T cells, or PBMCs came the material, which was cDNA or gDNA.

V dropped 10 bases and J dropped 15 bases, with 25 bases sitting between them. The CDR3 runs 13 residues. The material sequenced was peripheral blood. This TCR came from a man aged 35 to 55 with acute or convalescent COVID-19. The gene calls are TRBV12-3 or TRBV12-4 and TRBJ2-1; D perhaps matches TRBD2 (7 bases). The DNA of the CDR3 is TGTGCCACCTCGGGGGGCGTCCGGGATAATCGGTTCTTC. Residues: CATSGGVRDNRFF.